The 10 T cell receptor beta chains given below trace back to one sample, sequenced in a study of vaccination and CD4 T cells after COVID-19. Stated treatment: roughly 10-day PBMC culture with coronavirus spike peptide pools or control peptides (ViraFEST assay). Sequence data for DNA of cultured CD4+ T cells were generated by the Oncomine TCR Beta short-read assay. TCRdb redid the calling of the PCR reads with MiXCR, one entry per CDR3 protein. The table shows 15,000 to 17,000 distinct CDR3 sequences, with roughly 52% occurring only once. No antigen has been assigned to these receptors. The material was CD4+ T cells from blood, cultured in vitro, obtained before SARS-CoV-2 vaccination. Receptors originate from a human donor who had recovered from COVID-19.

The chain has TRBV19 and TRBJ2-1, with D tentatively TRBD1 or TRBD2 (5 bases each). CDR1 and CDR2 (germline): LNHDA, SQIVND (reference sequence). V lost 5 bases, J lost 4 bases, and 18 bases lay in between. The CDR3 has 16 amino acids. The CDR3 DNA is TGTGCCAGTAGTCCCTTTTACCGGGACCTTTACAATGAGCAGTTCTTC. This encodes CASSPFYRDLYNEQFF.

By frequency in the sample, this clonotype is medium-sized. The rearrangement links TRBV28 to TRBJ2-2; 9 bases are shared with TRBD2. The germline V gene has CDR1 MDHEN and CDR2 SYDVKM. This CDR3 has 15 residues. V lost 3 bases to trimming and J lost 6 bases; unmatched junction nucleotides: 5. DNA of the CDR3: TGTGCCAGCAGTTTCAGCGGGAGGACCCCCGGGGAGCTGTTTTTT. It translates to CASSFSGRTPGELFF.

The V gene is TRBV20-1, the J gene TRBJ2-7; TRBD2 matches 7 bases. The V and J ends lost 5 bases and 1 base, in that order; junction bases with no gene match: 11. There are 15 residues in the CDR3. From germline, CDR1 is DFQATT and CDR2 SNEGSKA (reference sequence). CDR3 loop: CSAPRFGGSSYEQYF. The CDR3, as DNA: TGCAGTGCTCCGAGATTTGGCGGGAGTTCCTACGAGCAGTACTTC.

This clonotype was seen a few times. The gene calls are TRBV7-9 and TRBJ1-2; 9 positions agree with TRBD1. CDR1 is SEHNR and CDR2 is FQNEAQ in the germline V gene (reference sequence). This CDR3 contains 14 residues. V lost 7 bases, J lost 8 bases, and 11 bases stayed unmatched. The CDR3 region is CASTYNRGQSGYTF. DNA of the CDR3: TGTGCCAGCACTTACAACAGGGGGCAGTCCGGCTACACCTTC.

The chain employs TRBV7-3 and TRBJ2-3; D not resolved. Trimming took 2 bases from V and 3 from J, leaving 12 bases between them. In germline, CDR1 is SGHTA, CDR2 FQGTGA. The CDR3 has 15 amino acids. This chain's CDR3 is CASSLLAQDTDTQYF. CDR3 sequence (DNA): TGTGCCAGCAGCTTATTAGCTCAGGATACAGATACGCAGTATTTT.

This clonotype was seen a handful of times. This chain joins TRBV7-8 and TRBJ2-3, with a tentative D call TRBD2 (6 bases). There are 16 residues in the CDR3. V was shortened by 5 bases and J by 2 bases, with 17 bases between the two germline ends. CDR1 and CDR2 (germline): SGHVS, FQNEAQ. The CDR3 DNA sequence: TGTGCCAGCAGCCTAAAGGAGGGCCGAGACACAGATACGCAGTATTTT. Its translation is CASSLKEGRDTDTQYF.

The chain combines TRBV20-1 with TRBJ1-1; TRBD1 agrees at 9 bases. With 5 bases clipped from V and 1 base from J, the junction kept 2 bases outside the gene matches. There are 13 residues in the CDR3. Per the germline V gene, CDR1 is DFQATT and CDR2 is SNEGSKA (reference sequence). Written as DNA, the CDR3 is TGCAGTGCTGGGGACAGGGCGAACACTGAAGCTTTCTTT. This codes for CSAGDRANTEAFF.

The chain joins TRBV2 to TRBJ2-5; D gene unclear. The germline V gene has CDR1 SNHLY and CDR2 FYNNEI. CDR3 length equals 15 residues. V was clipped by 1 base and J by 1 base, with 10 bases between them. The CDR3 DNA is TGTGCCAGCAGTGAAGTTCCAGCGCCCCAAGAGACCCAGTACTTC. Protein product: CASSEVPAPQETQYF.

This clonotype has only a few counts. This chain uses TRBV5-1 with TRBJ2-2, with 8 nucleotides matching TRBD2. With V trimmed by 0 bases and J by 4 bases, 5 bases remained unmatched. CDR3 length equals 16 residues. Germline CDR1 is SGHRS and CDR2 is YFSETQ. The CDR3 is CASSLGSSGSTGELFF. As DNA, the CDR3 is TGCGCCAGCAGCTTGGGTTCCAGCGGGAGCACCGGGGAGCTGTTTTTT. The full variable domain, completed using reference TRBV5-1 and TRBJ2-2, is KAGVTQTPRYLIKTRGQQVTLSCSPISGHRSVSWYQQTPGQGLQFLFEYFSETQRNKGNFPGRFSGRQFSNSRSEMNVSTLELGDSALYLCASSLGSSGSTGELFFGEGSRLTVL.

This chain joins TRBV27 and TRBJ1-4, with 11 bases lining up with TRBD1. Unmatched junction bases numbered 13, after V lost 3 bases and J lost 7 bases. This CDR3 spans 18 amino acids. Germline V gene data show CDR1 as MNHEY and CDR2 as SMNVEV (reference sequence). The chain's CDR3 is CASSLTGTGGRWSEKLFF. For the CDR3, the DNA is TGTGCCAGCAGTTTGACCGGGACAGGGGGTAGATGGAGTGAAAAACTGTTTTTT.